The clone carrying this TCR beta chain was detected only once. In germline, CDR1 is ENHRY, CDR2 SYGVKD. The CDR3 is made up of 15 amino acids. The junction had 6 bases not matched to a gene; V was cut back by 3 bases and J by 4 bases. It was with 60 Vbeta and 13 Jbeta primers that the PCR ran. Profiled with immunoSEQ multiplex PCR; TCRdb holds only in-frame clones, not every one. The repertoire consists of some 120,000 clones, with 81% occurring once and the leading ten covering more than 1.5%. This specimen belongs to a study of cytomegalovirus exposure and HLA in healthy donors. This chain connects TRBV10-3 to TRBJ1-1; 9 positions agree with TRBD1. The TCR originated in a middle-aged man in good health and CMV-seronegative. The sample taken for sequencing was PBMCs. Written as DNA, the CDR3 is TGTGCCATCAGTGACGAGGACAGGGGCGTCACTGAAGCTTTCTTT. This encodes CAISDEDRGVTEAFF.